Following are 19 T cell receptor beta chains from one sample sequenced in a study of cytomegalovirus exposure and HLA in healthy donors. With 60 Vbeta and 13 Jbeta primers, the PCR was carried out. Method: immunoSEQ multiplex PCR; TCRdb's copy keeps in-frame clones and lacks some. The data hold under 100,000 clones, with approximately 80% observed a single time. Sample: PBMCs. These receptors originate from a man aged 50-60 years in good health and CMV-seronegative.

This clone was seen a few times. The rearrangement links TRBV11-1 to TRBJ1-1, with TRBD1 as a possible D gene (5 bases). There are 14 residues in the CDR3. V was cut by 3 bases and J by 3 bases, with 11 bases left in between. CDR1 SGHAT and CDR2 FQDESV come from the germline V gene (reference sequence). The CDR3 coding sequence is TGTGCCAGCAGCTTTTCAGGGTCCGACACTGAAGCTTTCTTT. The encoded protein is CASSFSGSDTEAFF.

This clone was counted once. The chain recombines TRBV27 with TRBJ2-5; TRBD1 agrees at 8 bases. Matching the DNA end better, TRBJ2-7 makes the J call doubtful. CDR1 and CDR2 from the germline V gene are MNHEY and SMNVEV (reference sequence). This CDR3 spans 15 amino acids. The chain's CDR3 is CASSFAGGWSYEQYF. CDR3 DNA sequence: TGTGCCAGCAGTTTCGCAGGGGGCTGGTCCTACGAGCAGTACTTC.

The CDR3 protein is CASSSDRAGQFF. CDR3 in DNA: TGTGCCAGCAGCTCGGACAGGGCAGGGCAGTTCTTC. This chain uses TRBV7-9 with TRBJ2-1; 8 bases are a match to TRBD1. The germline V gene encodes CDR1 SEHNR and CDR2 FQNEAQ (reference sequence). V was clipped by 4 bases and J by 12 bases; unmatched bases: 5. This CDR3 comprises 12 residues.

This chain links TRBV6-6 with TRBJ1-5, with 7 nucleotides matching TRBD1. V lost 11 bases and J lost 6; bases outside the gene matches: 4. This CDR3 contains 11 residues. Germline V gene lookup returns CDR1 MNHNY and CDR2 SVGAGI (reference sequence). CDR3 coding DNA: TGTGCCTCCAGGGGGACTCAGCCCCAGCATTTT. It specifies CASRGTQPQHF.

This clone was seen a handful of times. The chain is built from TRBV4-1 and TRBJ1-5, with no clear D. Per the germline V gene, CDR1 is MGHRA and CDR2 is YSYEKL. V was shortened by 1 base and J by 5 bases, with 15 bases between the two germline ends. This CDR3 region has 16 residues. The CDR3: CASSQVYGGKDQPQHF. DNA of the CDR3: TGCGCCAGCAGCCAAGTGTATGGAGGGAAAGATCAGCCCCAGCATTTT.

The chain couples TRBV6-5 to TRBJ1-5; possibly TRBD1 for D (6 bases). The V gene's germline CDR1 is MNHEY and CDR2 SVGAGI. The CDR3 contains 15 residues. Trimming cost V 5 bases and J 3 bases, with 14 bases left between them. CDR3: CASSPSDSINQPQHF. CDR3 nucleotides: TGTGCCAGCAGTCCCTCGGACAGCATCAATCAGCCCCAGCATTTT.

This clone came up once. This chain connects TRBV5-6 to TRBJ2-7, with D possibly TRBD2 on 5 matching bases. Germline V gene data show CDR1 as SGHDT and CDR2 as YYEEEE. CDR3 length: 14 amino acids. V shed 0 bases and J shed 6 bases, with 13 bases lying between them. The CDR3 DNA follows: TGTGCCAGCAGCTTGGGTCGGGGAATCGGCGAGCAGTACTTC. Protein: CASSLGRGIGEQYF.

V usage is TRBV12-5 and J usage is TRBJ1-2, with D unresolved. The CDR3 contains 14 residues. Per germline, CDR1 LGHNT and CDR2 FRNRAP. Trimming took off 6 bases at V and 0 bases at J, with 11 bases between the two ends. DNA of the CDR3: TGTGCTAGTGGCAGTGACATTACTAACTATGGCTACACCTTC. It codes for CASGSDITNYGYTF.

This clone is a singleton in its sample. This chain links TRBV2 with TRBJ2-5, with 7 bases fitting TRBD2. The junction had 12 bases not matched to a gene; V was cut back by 6 bases and J by 8 bases. The CDR3 length is 14 residues. The V gene's germline CDR1 is SNHLY and CDR2 FYNNEI. CDR3 sequence: CASSPLAGVVTQYF. Written as DNA, the CDR3 is TGTGCCAGCAGCCCCTTGGCGGGGGTGGTTACCCAGTACTTC.

The chain uses TRBV6-6 and TRBJ2-5; 10 nucleotides match TRBD2. This CDR3 has 15 amino acids. The trim removed 7 bases at V and 4 bases at J, leaving 9 bases unmatched. Germline V gene lookup returns CDR1 MNHNY and CDR2 SVGAGI (reference sequence). CDR3 bases: TGTGCCAGCACCGCATTGCGACTAGCGGGAGAGACCCAGTACTTC. It codes for CASTALRLAGETQYF.

The V call is TRBV6-1, the J call TRBJ1-1; D uncertain. Germline CDR1 and CDR2: MNHNS and SASEGT. The CDR3 runs to 14 residues. Trimming pared 6 bases from V and 0 bases from J, leaving 11 bases between. CDR3 protein: CASRRSSLNTEAFF. CDR3 nucleotides: TGTGCCAGCAGGCGGAGCTCATTGAACACTGAAGCTTTCTTT.

This chain connects TRBV7-9 to TRBJ1-1; 7 positions match TRBD1. The CDR3 is made up of 13 amino acids. In germline, CDR1 is SEHNR, CDR2 FQNEAQ (reference sequence). Unmatched junction bases numbered 0, after V lost 2 bases and J lost 3 bases. The CDR3 DNA follows: TGTGCCAGCAGCTTAACAGGGGACACTGAAGCTTTCTTT. This codes for CASSLTGDTEAFF.

The rearrangement uses TRBV27 and TRBJ1-1; no reliable D call. The germline gives CDR1 MNHEY, CDR2 SMNVEV (reference sequence). V was cut by 3 bases and J by 1 base, with 6 bases left in between. The CDR3 consists of 13 residues. The CDR3 nucleotides are TGTGCCAGCAGTTTTACAAGGAACACTGAAGCTTTCTTT. Translating gives CASSFTRNTEAFF.

The V gene is TRBV5-1, the J gene TRBJ1-1; TRBD1 might be the D (5 bases). The CDR3 extends over 13 amino acids. Trimming shortened V by 0 bases and J by 10 bases, and 13 bases separated the two germline ends. The V gene's germline CDR1 is SGHRS and CDR2 YFSETQ. This CDR3 is CASSLDVGQGAFF. Here the CDR3 DNA reads TGCGCCAGCAGCTTGGACGTGGGGCAGGGAGCTTTCTTT. Supplemented by reference TRBV5-1 and TRBJ1-1, the full variable domain reads KAGVTQTPRYLIKTRGQQVTLSCSPISGHRSVSWYQQTPGQGLQFLFEYFSETQRNKGNFPGRFSGRQFSNSRSEMNVSTLELGDSALYLCASSLDVGQGAFFGQGTRLTVV.

There are a few counts of this clone. This chain connects TRBV5-4 to TRBJ1-1; D is uncertain. With 2 bases removed from V and 8 bases from J, the gap between germline ends came to 10 bases. CDR3 length equals 12 residues. CDR1 is SGHNT and CDR2 is YYREEE in the germline V gene (reference sequence). The CDR3 nucleotides are TGTGCCAGCAGCTTACGGGAGAGGGAAGCTTTCTTT. It codes for CASSLREREAFF.

The V and J genes are TRBV20-1 and TRBJ2-1; maybe TRBD2 (5 bases). The CDR3 is 11 residues long. The germline V gene encodes CDR1 DFQATT and CDR2 SNEGSKA (reference sequence). The CDR3 loop is CRVEVYNEQFF. The DNA for the CDR3 is TGCCGAGTGGAGGTTTACAATGAGCAGTTCTTC.

The chain carries TRBV6-1 and TRBJ1-2, with 7 bases lining up with TRBD1. V lost 11 bases and J lost 7; bases outside the gene matches: 19. Germline values: CDR1 MNHNS, CDR2 SASEGT. This CDR3 region has 15 residues. In nucleotides, the CDR3 is TGTGCCGGCATTGTAAGTTACAGGGGAATCCGTGGCTACACCTTC. This codes for CAGIVSYRGIRGYTF.

This clone occurred a few times. The genes are TRBV28 and TRBJ1-2; D unclear. The CDR3 has 12 residues. The V end lost 7 bases, the J end lost 5 bases, and 11 bases lay between the germline ends. Germline V gene sequence: CDR1 MDHEN, CDR2 SYDVKM. The CDR3 DNA sequence: TGTGCCAGCACCGGGTCGGAGTATGGCTACACCTTC. It encodes CASTGSEYGYTF.

To note about this clone: Other nucleotide sequences in the sample specify the same CDR3. This chain joins TRBV28 and TRBJ1-5, with 10 bases lining up with TRBD1. V was clipped by 3 bases and J by 0 bases; unmatched bases: 11. The V gene's germline CDR1 is MDHEN and CDR2 SYDVKM. The CDR3 contains 19 residues. CDR3: CASSFYTGQGEGSNQPQHF. In DNA, the CDR3 is TGTGCCAGCAGTTTCTACACTGGACAGGGGGAAGGTAGCAATCAGCCCCAGCATTTT.